The source of this T cell receptor beta chain is a study of T cell responses to AZD1222 COVID-19 vaccine. Overall study results and limits: It was only a handful of AZD1222 recipients who were seropositive at baseline.

Sequenced by immunoSEQ multiplex PCR; TCRdb stores in-frame clones only, minus some. The sample consists of approximately 150,000 clones, around 90% of them appearing once. From germline, CDR1 is MDHEN and CDR2 SYDVKM. V gave up 4 bases and J gave up 8 bases, with 8 bases separating them. This CDR3 has 12 residues. About this clone: As yet, its antigen is unknown.

J is TRBJ1-4 and V is TRBV28; D is ambiguous. Source: peripheral blood, taken 28 days after the second AZD1222 dose. The sequence derives from an adult who received the AZD1222 COVID-19 vaccine. The CDR3, as DNA: TGTGCCAGCAGTTCACTCCGAGAAAAACTGTTTTTT. This gives the protein CASSSLREKLFF.